The source of this TCR beta chain is a study of blood T cells in healthy people across ages. Germline CDR1 reads MNHNS; CDR2 reads SASEGT. The CDR3 totals 15 residues. Deletions cut 7 bases from V and 0 bases from J, with 10 bases between. Study results and limitations: Naive CD4+ cells and diversity were both higher in long-lived donors than in aged donors. Observed TCR beta diversity per million T cells went down as age went up. This fall followed a roughly linear course with age. Changes in expanded clonotypes were possibly confounded, as the CMV status of donors was unknown.

On this clonotype itself: Its antigen is undetermined.

Primers used in a second PCR of roughly 6 to 12 cycles were a sample-barcoded 5' primer and a J-beta primer mix. TCRdb analysed the 5' RACE reads with MiXCR anew, one entry per CDR3 protein. The data show 790,000 or so distinct CDR3 sequences, roughly three fifths seen once. The individuals who served as donors were healthy Caucasians living in Russia, aged roughly 6 to 95. The receptor comes from a middle-aged man in good health. The sequenced sample consisted of blood. This chain joins TRBV6-1 and TRBJ2-6; D gene uncertain. CDR3 sequence: CASTVGPSGANVLTF. For the CDR3, the DNA is TGTGCCAGCACCGTTGGTCCCTCTGGGGCCAACGTCCTGACTTTC.